A single sample gave rise to the 11 T cell receptor beta chains below, sequenced in a study of blood T cells in healthy people across ages. The use of a sample-barcoded 5' primer and a J-beta primer mix characterized a second PCR of roughly 7 to 11 cycles. TCRdb recomputed calls from the 5' RACE reads with MiXCR, one row per CDR3 protein. The sample has 790,000 or so distinct CDR3 sequences; roughly three fifths are singletons. Sequenced sample: blood. These TCRs come from a man in his forties or fifties in good health.

This clonotype appeared a single time. The chain uses TRBV11-3 and TRBJ2-3, with D hard to call. CDR3 length: 15 amino acids. Trimming removed 5 bases from V and 3 bases from J, with 15 bases in between. Germline V CDR1 and CDR2: SGHNT, YENEEA. This CDR3 is CASSPPRPTTDTQYF. CDR3 in DNA: TGTGCCAGCAGCCCCCCCAGACCAACGACAGATACGCAGTATTTT.

This sequence joins TRBV20-1 and TRBJ1-6, with D unresolved. The CDR3 is made up of 15 amino acids. Trimming left V 0 bases short and J 0 bases short, with 6 bases between. CDR1 DFQATT and CDR2 SNEGSKA come from the germline V gene (reference sequence). CDR3 bases: TGCAGTGCTAGAGATCAGAGCTCCTATAATTCACCCCTCCACTTT. Its protein is CSARDQSSYNSPLHF.

The chain uses TRBV7-9 and TRBJ2-5; D not certain. The CDR3 totals 13 residues. Germline CDR1 SEHNR, CDR2 FQNEAQ (reference sequence). Trimming removed 2 bases at V and 4 bases at J, with 8 bases between. CDR3 protein: CASSLTASETQYF. The CDR3 bases are TGTGCCAGCAGCTTAACAGCGTCAGAGACCCAGTACTTC.

The chain has TRBV12-5 and TRBJ1-5; 9 nucleotides match TRBD1. Germline V CDR1 and CDR2: LGHNT, FRNRAP. J lost 4 bases, V lost 0 bases, and 10 bases had no gene match. This CDR3 contains 18 residues. In nucleotides, the CDR3 is TGTGCTAGTGGTTTGGTTCTCCCTCCGGGGACAGGGAATCAGCCCCAGCATTTT. Protein product: CASGLVLPPGTGNQPQHF.

V is TRBV20-1 and J is TRBJ2-1; 9 positions agree with TRBD2. J lost 5 bases, V lost 7 bases, and 9 bases had no gene match. CDR1 DFQATT and CDR2 SNEGSKA come from the germline V gene (reference sequence). This CDR3 contains 14 residues. CDR3 in amino acids: CSGEGGRGNNEQFF. The DNA for the CDR3 is TGCAGTGGGGAAGGCGGGAGGGGGAACAATGAGCAGTTCTTC.

This clonotype has more than one count but fewer than ten. V gene TRBV2 combines with J gene TRBJ1-2; 8 nucleotides agree with TRBD1. Germline CDR1 is SNHLY and CDR2 is FYNNEI. The CDR3 totals 15 residues. J was trimmed by 0 bases and V by 6 bases; bases with no gene match: 6. The CDR3 DNA sequence: TGTGCCAGCAGGCCCGACAGGGGAGCTAACTATGGCTACACCTTC. Translating it yields CASRPDRGANYGYTF. The variable domain in full, completed from reference TRBV2 and TRBJ1-2, reads EPEVTQTPSHQVTQMGQEVILRCVPISNHLYFYWYRQILGQKVEFLVSFYNNEISEKSEIFDDQFSVERPDGSNFTLKIRSTKLEDSAMYFCASRPDRGANYGYTFGSGTRLTVV.

The V call is TRBV29-1, the J call TRBJ1-4; maybe TRBD1 (6 bases). Germline loops: CDR1 SQVTM, CDR2 ANQGSEA. Trimming left V 6 bases short and J 7 bases short, with 15 bases between. The CDR3 has 13 residues. The CDR3 here is CSVWRGQGEKLFF. The CDR3, as DNA: TGCAGCGTCTGGCGGGGGCAGGGTGAAAAACTGTTTTTT.

The sample holds a few counts of this clonotype. The rearrangement uses TRBV7-6 and TRBJ2-7; tentatively, D is TRBD1 (5 bases). Germline lookup yields CDR1 SGHVS and CDR2 FNYEAQ. This CDR3 region has 13 residues. V shed 2 bases and J shed 6 bases, with 11 bases lying between them. CDR3 loop: CASSLYTGSEQYF. The CDR3 DNA reads as TGTGCCAGCAGCTTATATACAGGTTCCGAGCAGTACTTC. The whole variable domain, filled in from reference TRBV7-6 and TRBJ2-7, reads GAGVSQSPRYKVTKRGQDVALRCDPISGHVSLYWYRQALGQGPEFLTYFNYEAQQDKSGLPNDRFSAERPEGSISTLTIQRTEQRDSAMYRCASSLYTGSEQYFGPGTRLTVT.

The chain combines TRBV20-1 with TRBJ2-7; D is undetermined. Germline assignment: CDR1 DFQATT and CDR2 SNEGSKA (reference sequence). The CDR3 spans 13 residues. V lost 2 bases and J 3 bases, leaving 11 bases between the germline ends. CDR3 in amino acids: CSARKATLYEQYF. Written as DNA, the CDR3 is TGCAGTGCTAGAAAAGCTACCCTCTACGAGCAGTACTTC.

The chain has TRBV7-2 and TRBJ2-1; TRBD2 matches at 7 bases. Unmatched junction bases numbered 9, after V lost 5 bases and J lost 8 bases. Germline CDR1 is SGHTA and CDR2 is FQGNSA. The CDR3 loop spans 14 amino acids. CDR3 in amino acids: CASSPGRENYEQFF. The DNA of the CDR3 is TGTGCCAGCAGCCCAGGGCGGGAGAACTATGAGCAGTTCTTC.

This sequence joins TRBV7-6 and TRBJ2-1; 11 bases match TRBD2. CDR1 and CDR2 (germline): SGHVS, FNYEAQ. V lost 5 bases and J lost 8; bases outside the gene matches: 11. This CDR3 spans 16 amino acids. Here the CDR3 DNA reads TGTGCCAGCAGCCCTTATAGCGGGAGGGCGATTGATGAGCAGTTCTTC. Translation gives CASSPYSGRAIDEQFF.